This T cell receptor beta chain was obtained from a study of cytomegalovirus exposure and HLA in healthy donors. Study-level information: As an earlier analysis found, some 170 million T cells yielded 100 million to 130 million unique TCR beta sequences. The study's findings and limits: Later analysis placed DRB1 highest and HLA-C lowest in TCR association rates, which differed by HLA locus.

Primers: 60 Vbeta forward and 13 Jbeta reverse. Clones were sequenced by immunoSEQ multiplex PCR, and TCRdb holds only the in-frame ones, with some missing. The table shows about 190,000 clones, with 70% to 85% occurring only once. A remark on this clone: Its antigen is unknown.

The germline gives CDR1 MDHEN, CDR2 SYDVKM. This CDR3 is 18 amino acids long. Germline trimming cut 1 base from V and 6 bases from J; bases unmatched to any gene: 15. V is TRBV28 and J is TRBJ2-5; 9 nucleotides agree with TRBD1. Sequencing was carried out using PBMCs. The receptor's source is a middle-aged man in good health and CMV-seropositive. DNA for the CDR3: TGTGCCAGCAGTTTATTGCCCTCGATGACAGGGGGTCGAAAGACCCAGTACTTC. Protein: CASSLLPSMTGGRKTQYF.